Included here is one T cell receptor beta chain sequence, with context. In assigning cohorts, the study relied on participant-reported clinical history. This table comes from immunoSEQ multiplex PCR, and its TCRdb copy is limited to in-frame clones, with some not included. The sample carries 300,000 to 450,000 clones, 70% to 90% recorded once. This record belongs to a study of blood T cell repertoires in COVID-19. CDR3 length: 14 residues. Trimming shortened V by 5 bases and J by 8 bases, and 14 bases separated the two germline ends. Germline V lookup: CDR1 SGHDT, CDR2 YYEEEE. Sequencing used PBMCs or T cells enriched from blood (not recorded which). The clonotype was recovered from a woman younger than 30 who had recovered from COVID-19. The chain links TRBV5-6 to TRBJ1-6; D perhaps matches TRBD1 (6 bases). DNA of the CDR3: TGTGCCAGCAGTTACGGACAGAGTTATTCACCCCTCCACTTT. This encodes CASSYGQSYSPLHF. Full variable domain (remainder filled in from reference TRBV5-6 and TRBJ1-6): DAGVTQSPTHLIKTRGQQVTLRCSPKSGHDTVSWYQQALGQGPQFIFQYYEEEERQRGNFPDRFSGHQFPNYSSELNVNALLLGDSALYLCASSYGQSYSPLHFGNGTRLTVT.